The 21 T cell receptor beta chains reported below all come from one sample, sequenced in a study of shared clonotypes between healthy human individuals. Clones were read by immunoSEQ multiplex PCR, and TCRdb kept only the in-frame ones, dropping some. This sample has roughly 890,000 clones, with about 91% found just once. Naive CD8 isolation took CD45RO-negative cells positively selected for CCR7 and excluded terminally differentiated effector memory CD45RA+ cells. Sequenced material: naive CD8+ T cells sorted from blood. These receptors were collected from a man under 40 in good health.

This clone occurred a few times. The chain combines TRBV7-8 with TRBJ2-5; 8 positions match TRBD1. The germline V gene has CDR1 SGHVS and CDR2 FQNEAQ. CDR3 length: 15 residues. Trimming took 5 bases from V and 5 from J; bases not matched to a gene: 10. In nucleotides, the CDR3 is TGTGCCAGCAGCCACACGCAGGGGGCTCTGGAGACCCAGTACTTC. This sequence encodes CASSHTQGALETQYF.

The rearrangement uses TRBV7-2 and TRBJ2-7, with D unresolved. CDR3 length: 15 residues. V lost 1 base and J 2 bases, leaving 12 bases between the germline ends. Per the germline V gene, CDR1 is SGHTA and CDR2 is FQGNSA. As DNA, the CDR3 is TGTGCCAGCAGCTTAGAAGGTTGGCTGGCCTACGAGCAGTACTTC. Amino acid sequence: CASSLEGWLAYEQYF.

The rearrangement joins TRBV7-9 to TRBJ2-5, with TRBD2 matching over 12 bases. J was trimmed by 5 bases and V by 1 base; bases with no gene match: 11. The CDR3 contains 18 residues. Germline lookup yields CDR1 SEHNR and CDR2 FQNEAQ (reference sequence). The CDR3 DNA follows: TGTGCCAGCAGCTTAGAGGCGCGACTAGCGGGAGTGGGGGAGACCCAGTACTTC. Its translation is CASSLEARLAGVGETQYF.

This clone has only one observation. The chain links TRBV28 to TRBJ2-1, with 7 bases matching TRBD2. Losses at the gene ends were 3 bases for V and 1 base for J; bases not matched to a gene: 3. Germline loops: CDR1 MDHEN, CDR2 SYDVKM. The CDR3 length is 15 residues. The CDR3 coding sequence is TGTGCCAGCAGTTTGGGGGGGACGTCCTACAATGAGCAGTTCTTC. Encoded protein: CASSLGGTSYNEQFF. Filled out from reference TRBV28 and TRBJ2-1, the complete variable domain reads DVKVTQSSRYLVKRTGEKVFLECVQDMDHENMFWYRQDPGLGLRLIYFSYDVKMKEKGDIPEGYSVSREKKERFSLILESASTNQTSMYLCASSLGGTSYNEQFFGPGTRLTVL.

V usage is TRBV11-2 and J usage is TRBJ2-1; tentatively, D is TRBD1 (8 bases). Trimming took off 5 bases at V and 4 bases at J, with 27 bases between the two ends. The CDR3 sequence is 19 residues long. CDR1 and CDR2 from the germline V gene are SGHAT and FQNNGV. CDR3 sequence (DNA): TGTGCCAGCAGCCATCGAGACAGGGGACACGGGGGGATATACAATGAGCAGTTCTTC. Translated, it gives CASSHRDRGHGGIYNEQFF.

Only one count was recorded for this clone. V and J are TRBV18 and TRBJ1-2; TRBD1 agrees at 9 bases. The CDR3 sequence is 15 residues long. Germline V gene lookup returns CDR1 KGHSH and CDR2 LQKENI. V lost 3 bases and J lost 4; bases outside the gene matches: 6. CDR3 in DNA: TGTGCCAGCTCACCGCCGGGACAGGGAATCTATGGCTACACCTTC. Translated, it gives CASSPPGQGIYGYTF.

The chain is built from TRBV5-4 and TRBJ1-5; D gene ambiguous. The V gene lost 1 base and the J gene lost 7 bases, with 12 bases spanning the gap. The CDR3 has 14 amino acids. Germline assignment: CDR1 SGHNT and CDR2 YYREEE (reference sequence). CDR3 DNA sequence: TGTGCCAGCAGCTTGAATGGGGTAAACCAGCCCCAGCATTTT. This encodes CASSLNGVNQPQHF.

Comments on this clone: Within the sample, other DNA sequences also encode this same CDR3. The chain recombines TRBV5-1 with TRBJ2-1; 8 bases line up with TRBD2. The V gene's germline CDR1 is SGHRS and CDR2 YFSETQ. Trimming cost V 1 base and J 6 bases; bases outside gene matches: 12. The CDR3 sequence is 17 residues long. The CDR3 nucleotides read TGCGCCAGCAGCTTGCTGTTCTCGGGACTAGAGTTCAATGAGCAGTTCTTC. This sequence encodes CASSLLFSGLEFNEQFF.

In nucleotides, the CDR3 is TGTGCCAGCAGCCCCCAGGACAGGAGAACTTCGAACACCGGGGAGCTGTTTTTT. This codes for CASSPQDRRTSNTGELFF. V usage is TRBV7-9 and J usage is TRBJ2-2, with 7 positions matching TRBD1. The germline V gene encodes CDR1 SEHNR and CDR2 FQNEAQ (reference sequence). The junction had 12 bases not matched to a gene; V was cut back by 5 bases and J by 0 bases. The CDR3 is 18 amino acids.

This chain connects TRBV7-9 to TRBJ2-7; D not certain. The V end was cut by 3 bases, the J end by 2 bases, with 17 bases between. The germline V gene has CDR1 SEHNR and CDR2 FQNEAQ (reference sequence). This CDR3 spans 16 amino acids. CDR3 sequence: CASSFPEEQGTYEQYF. The CDR3 DNA reads TGTGCCAGCAGCTTCCCCGAAGAACAAGGGACCTACGAGCAGTACTTC.

This sequence joins TRBV2 and TRBJ1-3; the D is unclear. This CDR3 comprises 14 residues. Germline V gives CDR1 SNHLY, CDR2 FYNNEI. In DNA, the CDR3 is TGTGCAGTCGAGGAGCCCCGGCAAGGAAACACCATATATTTT. Its translation is CAVEEPRQGNTIYF.

This chain joins TRBV2 and TRBJ2-2; D tentatively reads TRBD1 or TRBD2 (5 bases each). This CDR3 is 16 amino acids long. Trimming cost V 2 bases and J 2 bases, with 12 bases left between them. Per germline, CDR1 SNHLY and CDR2 FYNNEI. The CDR3 sequence: CASSESRDLNTGELFF. The CDR3 coding sequence is TGTGCCAGCAGTGAATCCCGGGACCTAAACACCGGGGAGCTGTTTTTT. The entire variable domain, with the rest obtained from reference TRBV2 and TRBJ2-2, is as follows: EPEVTQTPSHQVTQMGQEVILRCVPISNHLYFYWYRQILGQKVEFLVSFYNNEISEKSEIFDDQFSVERPDGSNFTLKIRSTKLEDSAMYFCASSESRDLNTGELFFGEGSRLTVL.

The J gene is TRBJ1-3, the V gene TRBV4-1, with 8 nucleotides matching TRBD1. The CDR3 covers 17 residues. J gave up 0 bases and V 1 base, and 5 bases lay outside the gene matches. Germline V gene sequence: CDR1 MGHRA, CDR2 YSYEKL. The CDR3 nucleotides are TGCGCCAGCAGCCAAGTCAGGGGGCTGAGCTCTGGAAACACCATATATTTT. Translated: CASSQVRGLSSGNTIYF.

The genes are TRBV12-2 and TRBJ2-3; the table assigns TRBD2, which was not confirmed against the DNA. TRBV12-2 is listed as a pseudogene. The CDR3 has 16 residues. Here the CDR3 DNA reads TGTGCAAGTCGCCCCCCCCGCGGGAGGGTGACAGATACGCAGTATTTT. Its protein product is CASRPPRGRVTDTQYF.

The rearrangement uses TRBV6-1 and TRBJ1-5; weak D call: TRBD1 (6 bases). The germline V gene encodes CDR1 MNHNS and CDR2 SASEGT. The CDR3 has 17 amino acids. V lost 2 bases and J lost 2, with 16 bases in between. As DNA, the CDR3 is TGTGCCAGCAGTGAATTTCGGGGGGGGCGCGGCAATCAGCCCCAGCATTTT. Amino acid sequence: CASSEFRGGRGNQPQHF.

The chain joins TRBV7-9 to TRBJ2-1, with no clear D. In germline, CDR1 is SEHNR, CDR2 FQNEAQ (reference sequence). Trimming removed 5 bases at V and 8 bases at J, with 10 bases between. The CDR3 totals 12 residues. As DNA, the CDR3 is TGTGCCAGCAGCATCCTTACCCATGAGCAGTTCTTC. This gives the protein CASSILTHEQFF.

Written as DNA, the CDR3 is TGTGCCAGCAGTTTGGGACTGGCTGCCTACGAGCAGTACTTC. Translating gives CASSLGLAAYEQYF. This chain links TRBV6-5 with TRBJ2-7, with D perhaps TRBD2 (6 bases). V was cut by 4 bases and J by 2 bases, with 12 bases left in between. The germline V gene has CDR1 MNHEY and CDR2 SVGAGI. This CDR3 has 14 amino acids.

This chain uses TRBV15 with TRBJ2-5, with 9 bases lining up with TRBD2. The junction had 2 bases not matched to a gene; V was cut back by 1 base and J by 2 bases. Germline-derived CDR1 and CDR2 are LNHNV and YYDKDF (reference sequence). CDR3 length equals 15 residues. DNA of the CDR3: TGTGCCACCAGCAGAGGTCTAGCGGGACAAGAGACCCAGTACTTC. Its protein is CATSRGLAGQETQYF.

This clone occurred once. The CDR3 loop reads CASSLELAGADNEQFF. The DNA of the CDR3 is TGTGCCAGCAGTTTAGAGTTAGCGGGAGCTGACAATGAGCAGTTCTTC. The chain carries TRBV28 and TRBJ2-1, with TRBD2 identical over 9 bases. Trimming cost V 2 bases and J 5 bases; bases outside gene matches: 7. The CDR3 runs to 16 residues. Germline CDR1 and CDR2: MDHEN and SYDVKM.

The chain links TRBV27 to TRBJ1-2; D is undetermined. Trimming took off 2 bases at V and 4 bases at J, with 14 bases between the two ends. In germline, CDR1 is MNHEY, CDR2 SMNVEV (reference sequence). The CDR3 consists of 15 residues. The CDR3 region is CASSLRAHASYGYTF. The CDR3 DNA reads as TGTGCCAGCAGTTTAAGGGCACACGCCTCCTATGGCTACACCTTC.

The chain uses TRBV5-8 and TRBJ2-5; D uncertain. Germline V lookup: CDR1 SGHTS, CDR2 YDEGEE. V gave up 2 bases and J gave up 3 bases, with 20 bases separating them. The CDR3 has 17 residues. CDR3 protein: CASSLPGRLEFEETQYF. In DNA, the CDR3 is TGTGCCAGCAGCTTACCCGGACGGCTAGAGTTCGAAGAGACCCAGTACTTC.